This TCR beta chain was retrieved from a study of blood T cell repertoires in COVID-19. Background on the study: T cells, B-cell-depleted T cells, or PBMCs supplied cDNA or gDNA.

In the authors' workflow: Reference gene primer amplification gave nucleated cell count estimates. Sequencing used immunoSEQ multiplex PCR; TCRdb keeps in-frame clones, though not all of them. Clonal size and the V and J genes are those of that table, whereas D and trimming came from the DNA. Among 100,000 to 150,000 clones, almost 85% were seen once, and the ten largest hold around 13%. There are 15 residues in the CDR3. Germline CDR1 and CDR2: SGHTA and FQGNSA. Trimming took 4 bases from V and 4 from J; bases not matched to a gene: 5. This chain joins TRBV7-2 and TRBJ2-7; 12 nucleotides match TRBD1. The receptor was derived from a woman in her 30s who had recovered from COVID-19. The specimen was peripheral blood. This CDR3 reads CASSSGTGGPYEQYF. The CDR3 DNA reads TGTGCCAGCAGCTCGGGGACAGGGGGCCCATACGAGCAGTACTTC.